This TCR beta chain is from a study of CD4 T cells in relation to SARS-CoV-2 and coronaviruses. Sequencing used immunoSEQ multiplex PCR; TCRdb keeps in-frame clones, though not all of them. The sample carries nearly 25,000 clones, around 67% recorded once. Points on this clone: Its antigen is still unknown.

CD4+ T cells from unexposed donors were obtained before the COVID-19 pandemic (2011-2018). After 10 to 11 days of culture, CD4+ T cells were isolated. Testing used SARS-CoV-2 S/N and four cold-coronavirus spikes on unexposed-donor CD4+ T cells, cells permitting. PBMCs were plated at a few million per well in IL-2-containing medium. Findings of the study overall: Crossreactive clones expanded significantly less to SARS-CoV-2 than monoreactive clones. In around 60% of donors, memory CD4+ clonotypes crossrecognized SARS-CoV-2 and at least one common cold coronavirus spike.

Germline V gene data show CDR1 as SGHNT and CDR2 as YYREEE (reference sequence). The junction had 18 bases not matched to a gene; V was cut back by 4 bases and J by 3 bases. The CDR3 loop spans 18 amino acids. V gene TRBV5-4 combines with J gene TRBJ2-5, with 7 bases fitting TRBD2. The sequenced sample consisted of CD4+ T cells from PBMCs, cultured in vitro. This clonotype was sampled from a human donor in good health. The CDR3 bases are TGTGCCAGCAGCGGAGGTCTTGGCGGGAGTAACATAAAAGAGACCCAGTACTTC. It is translated as CASSGGLGGSNIKETQYF.